Below, 31 T cell receptor beta chains from the same sample are listed, as sequenced in a study of control samples from healthy donors and cancer patients. The protocol was immunoSEQ multiplex PCR, while the TCRdb copy is restricted to in-frame clones and leaves out a portion. This table holds about 53,000 clones, roughly 87% found once. Material for sequencing was PBMCs. Source of these receptors: a man in his sixties with head and neck cancer.

This chain joins TRBV5-1 and TRBJ2-3, with 7 bases identical to TRBD1. Germline V gene lookup returns CDR1 SGHRS and CDR2 YFSETQ. CDR3 size: 14 residues. V shed 4 bases and J 3 bases; nucleotides not matched to a gene: 5. The CDR3 protein is CASSDDRATDTQYF. CDR3 DNA: TGCGCCAGCAGCGATGACAGGGCAACAGATACGCAGTATTTT. The entire variable domain, with the rest obtained from reference TRBV5-1 and TRBJ2-3, is as follows: KAGVTQTPRYLIKTRGQQVTLSCSPISGHRSVSWYQQTPGQGLQFLFEYFSETQRNKGNFPGRFSGRQFSNSRSEMNVSTLELGDSALYLCASSDDRATDTQYFGPGTRLTVL.

This clone was counted a single time. The genes are TRBV4-1 and TRBJ2-1, with TRBD2 matching 9 bases. Germline loops: CDR1 MGHRA, CDR2 YSYEKL. The CDR3 contains 15 residues. After removal of 3 bases from V and 2 bases from J, the junction contained 2 bases not matched to a gene. The CDR3 DNA reads as TGCGCCAGCAGCCAGATAGCGGGGGCCTACAATGAGCAGTTCTTC. As protein: CASSQIAGAYNEQFF.

The chain combines TRBV5-1 with TRBJ1-4, with D perhaps matching TRBD1 (6 bases). Between the trimmed V and J ends, which lost 5 bases and 4 bases, there was a span of 12 bases. The CDR3 is 14 amino acids. Germline CDR1 and CDR2: SGHRS and YFSETQ. The CDR3 loop reads CASSQGQINEKLFF. CDR3 in DNA: TGCGCCAGCAGTCAAGGACAGATTAATGAAAAACTGTTTTTT.

The rearrangement links TRBV18 to TRBJ2-1, with D uncertain. CDR1 and CDR2 (germline): KGHSH, LQKENI. The CDR3 has 16 amino acids. The germline V and J ends were trimmed by 1 base and 0 bases, with 10 bases remaining between them. The DNA for the CDR3 is TGTGCCAGCTCACCACTACGGAAGAGCTCCTACAATGAGCAGTTCTTC. Translating gives CASSPLRKSSYNEQFF.

V is TRBV7-3 and J is TRBJ2-1; TRBD2 matches at 11 bases. Trimming removed 4 bases from V and 10 bases from J; junction bases left unmatched: 9. This CDR3 contains 15 residues. Germline V gene data show CDR1 as SGHTA and CDR2 as FQGTGA. CDR3: CASSSLAGGVGEQFF. DNA of the CDR3: TGTGCCAGCAGCTCCTTAGCGGGAGGGGTGGGAGAGCAGTTCTTC.

This clone was seen only a few times. V and J are TRBV5-5 and TRBJ1-5, with D perhaps TRBD1 (5 bases). The germline gives CDR1 SGHKS, CDR2 YYEKEE (reference sequence). V was clipped by 4 bases and J by 1 base, with 12 bases between them. The CDR3 runs to 15 residues. In nucleotides, the CDR3 is TGTGCCAGCAGCCCCAACCGGGACAGCAATCAGCCCCAGCATTTT. It is translated as CASSPNRDSNQPQHF. The variable domain in full, with the rest retrieved from reference TRBV5-5 and TRBJ1-5, is DAGVTQSPTHLIKTRGQQVTLRCSPISGHKSVSWYQQVLGQGPQFIFQYYEKEERGRGNFPDRFSARQFPNYSSELNVNALLLGDSALYLCASSPNRDSNQPQHFGDGTRLSIL.

The chain links TRBV7-9 to TRBJ2-7; a weak D match, TRBD2 (6 bases). The ends were cut back, 5 bases at V and 2 bases at J, with 19 bases in the middle. The CDR3 has 16 residues. Germline loops: CDR1 SEHNR, CDR2 FQNEAQ (reference sequence). CDR3 residues: CASSPPVGRETYEQYF. DNA for the CDR3: TGTGCCAGCAGCCCGCCGGTTGGACGGGAGACCTACGAGCAGTACTTC.

The V gene is TRBV7-6, the J gene TRBJ2-5; 7 nucleotides align to TRBD1. Unmatched junction bases numbered 9, after V lost 3 bases and J lost 5 bases. The CDR3 consists of 15 residues. Germline CDR1 reads SGHVS; CDR2 reads FNYEAQ. CDR3: CASSFSNRGEETQYF. The DNA of the CDR3 is TGTGCCAGCAGCTTCTCGAACAGGGGAGAGGAGACCCAGTACTTC. Combining the CDR3 with reference TRBV7-6 and TRBJ2-5 gives the whole variable domain GAGVSQSPRYKVTKRGQDVALRCDPISGHVSLYWYRQALGQGPEFLTYFNYEAQQDKSGLPNDRFSAERPEGSISTLTIQRTEQRDSAMYRCASSFSNRGEETQYFGPGTRLLVL.

The V and J genes are TRBV19 and TRBJ1-5; 8 nucleotides match TRBD1. CDR1 LNHDA and CDR2 SQIVND come from the germline V gene (reference sequence). Losses at the gene ends were 1 base for V and 4 bases for J; bases not matched to a gene: 9. The CDR3 covers 17 residues. The CDR3 DNA follows: TGTGCCAGTAGTATAGGTGTCCAGGGGGCAGGTAATCAGCCCCAGCATTTT. Translation: CASSIGVQGAGNQPQHF.

The chain recombines TRBV28 with TRBJ1-5; 7 bases agree with TRBD1. Trimming at V came to 6 bases and at J to 2 bases, leaving 10 bases not matched to a gene. The CDR3 is 16 amino acids. Germline V CDR1 and CDR2: MDHEN, SYDVKM. CDR3 in DNA: TGTGCCAGCAGAGCCACACGGACAGGACGCAATCAGCCCCAGCATTTT. Amino acids: CASRATRTGRNQPQHF.

The chain has TRBV30 and TRBJ1-3; D is unclear. The CDR3 length is 15 residues. Germline V gene sequence: CDR1 GTSNPN, CDR2 SVGIG (reference sequence). The V gene lost 0 bases and the J gene lost 1 base, with 10 bases spanning the gap. The CDR3 sequence is CAWSVGLQSGNTIYF. CDR3 nucleotides: TGTGCCTGGAGTGTAGGGCTTCAGTCTGGAAACACCATATATTTT. Using reference TRBV30 and TRBJ1-3 for the parts outside the CDR3, the full variable domain is SQTIHQWPATLVQPVGSPLSLECTVEGTSNPNLYWYRQAAGRGLQLLFYSVGIGQISSEVPQNLSASRPQDRQFILSSKKLLLSDSGFYLCAWSVGLQSGNTIYFGEGSWLTVV.

This clone showed up just a few times. The chain uses TRBV2 and TRBJ2-3; D unresolved. Germline V CDR1 and CDR2: SNHLY, FYNNEI. The CDR3 spans 11 residues. V was cut by 8 bases and J by 6 bases, with 9 bases left in between. The CDR3 spells CASGYQDTQYF. CDR3 in DNA: TGTGCCAGCGGCTACCAGGATACGCAGTATTTT.

The gene calls are TRBV7-2 and TRBJ1-1; no firm D call. Trimming pared 0 bases from V and 2 bases from J, leaving 4 bases between. CDR1 SGHTA and CDR2 FQGNSA come from the germline V gene. The length of the CDR3 is 13 residues. The CDR3 nucleotides read TGTGCCAGCAGCTTAGCAGAAAACACTGAAGCTTTCTTT. It translates to CASSLAENTEAFF.

The CDR3 DNA follows: TGTGCCAGCAGCGCGGATCCCGGGACAGTCGGCTATGGCTACACCTTC. Protein product: CASSADPGTVGYGYTF. This chain links TRBV9 with TRBJ1-2, with 7 bases fitting TRBD1. Germline V gene sequence: CDR1 SGDLS, CDR2 YYNGEE. The CDR3 is 16 residues long. Unmatched junction bases numbered 12, after V lost 3 bases and J lost 4 bases.

The CDR3 region has the DNA TGTGCCAGCAGCTCCCTTATGGGCGGGGAGCTGTTTTTT. Its protein is CASSSLMGGELFF. This chain links TRBV7-3 with TRBJ2-2; no firm D call. CDR3 length equals 13 residues. Germline V gene data show CDR1 as SGHTA and CDR2 as FQGTGA. V was trimmed by 4 bases and J by 7 bases, leaving 10 bases between them.

The chain recombines TRBV4-1 with TRBJ2-7; D is perhaps TRBD1 (6 bases). The CDR3 is 15 amino acids. V lost 0 bases to trimming and J lost 2 bases, with 11 bases between them. Germline V gives CDR1 MGHRA, CDR2 YSYEKL. This CDR3 reads CASSQDSGQTYEQYF. The CDR3 coding sequence is TGCGCCAGCAGCCAAGATAGTGGACAGACCTACGAGCAGTACTTC.

V usage is TRBV7-8 and J usage is TRBJ1-1; TRBD1 agrees at 9 bases. Germline CDR1 SGHVS, CDR2 FQNEAQ. This CDR3 contains 15 residues. V gave up 1 base and J gave up 11 bases; unmatched junction bases: 11. As DNA, the CDR3 is TGTGCCAGCAGCTTAGTTGCCGGGACAGGGATGGATGCTTTCTTT. Protein: CASSLVAGTGMDAFF.

The rearrangement uses TRBV6-5 and TRBJ1-2; possible D gene TRBD1, 5 bases. Germline V gene lookup returns CDR1 MNHEY and CDR2 SVGAGI. V gave up 6 bases and J gave up 4 bases, with 12 bases separating them. The CDR3 covers 13 residues. The CDR3 sequence: CASRPQGFYGYTF. The CDR3 nucleotides read TGTGCCAGCAGACCGCAGGGTTTCTATGGCTACACCTTC.

The chain links TRBV4-2 to TRBJ1-1, with no clear D. Trimming shortened V by 1 base and J by 3 bases, and 15 bases separated the two germline ends. The CDR3 is 16 amino acids. Germline V lookup: CDR1 LGHNA, CDR2 YNFKEQ. CDR3 DNA: TGTGCCAGCAGCCAAGGGGGATATGTGCGGGACACTGAAGCTTTCTTT. This gives the protein CASSQGGYVRDTEAFF.

A single count supports this clone. This chain joins TRBV4-2 and TRBJ2-6; TRBD1 might be the D (5 bases). The germline CDR1 and CDR2 sequences are LGHNA and YNFKEQ. V lost 4 bases and J lost 0, with 10 bases in between. The CDR3 is 16 amino acids. The CDR3 nucleotides read TGTGCCAGCAGCCCCCGAGACAGCTCTGGGGCCAACGTCCTGACTTTC. Its protein is CASSPRDSSGANVLTF.

This chain joins TRBV5-1 and TRBJ1-1, with D perhaps matching TRBD1 (6 bases). Germline CDR1 and CDR2: SGHRS and YFSETQ. The V end was cut by 4 bases, the J end by 6 bases, with 16 bases between. This CDR3 spans 14 amino acids. CDR3 region: CASSLNTGLSEAFF. CDR3 coding DNA: TGCGCCAGCAGCCTTAATACAGGGTTATCTGAAGCTTTCTTT.

This rearrangement joins TRBV12-3 or TRBV12-4 to TRBJ1-1; D may be TRBD1 (6 bases). The length of the CDR3 is 13 residues. Between the trimmed V and J ends, which lost 6 bases and 0 bases, there was a span of 8 bases. The CDR3 region has the DNA TGTGCCAGCAGCGGACAGATGAACACTGAAGCTTTCTTT. Amino acid sequence: CASSGQMNTEAFF.

The chain joins TRBV7-3 to TRBJ2-7, with 7 bases lining up with TRBD1. Germline V CDR1 and CDR2: SGHTA, FQGTGA. The V gene end was trimmed by 1 base and the J gene end by 4 bases; junction bases not matched to a gene: 7. The CDR3 sequence is 15 residues long. The CDR3 DNA reads TGTGCCAGCAGCTTAAGGGCAGGGGGAGAGTACGAGCAGTACTTC. It is translated as CASSLRAGGEYEQYF.

The J gene is TRBJ1-3, the V gene TRBV4-3; no clear D gene. The length of the CDR3 is 15 residues. With 1 base removed from V and 4 bases from J, the gap between germline ends came to 11 bases. CDR1 is LGHNA and CDR2 is YSLEER in the germline V gene. CDR3 amino acids: CASSQGAGDGNTIYF. The DNA for the CDR3 is TGCGCCAGCAGCCAAGGGGCGGGAGACGGAAACACCATATATTTT.

The rearrangement uses TRBV5-1 and TRBJ2-7; 10 bases fit TRBD1. Per the germline V gene, CDR1 is SGHRS and CDR2 is YFSETQ. The CDR3 is 14 amino acids. V lost 4 bases to trimming and J lost 5 bases; unmatched junction nucleotides: 6. The DNA of the CDR3 is TGCGCCAGCAGCACGACCGGGACAGGGGACGAGCAGTACTTC. Translating it yields CASSTTGTGDEQYF.

The rearrangement links TRBV3-1 (or the pseudogene TRBV3-2) to TRBJ2-5; D remains unclear. V gave up 0 bases and J gave up 3 bases, with 11 bases separating them. Looked up from germline, CDR1 is LGHDT and CDR2 is YNNKEL (reference sequence). The CDR3 covers 15 residues. Here the CDR3 reads CASSQDLSQKETQYF. The CDR3 DNA reads as TGTGCCAGCAGCCAAGATCTTTCACAGAAAGAGACCCAGTACTTC.

The gene calls are TRBV27 and TRBJ1-5; D unclear. Germline CDR1 MNHEY, CDR2 SMNVEV (reference sequence). CDR3 length equals 14 residues. Between the trimmed V and J ends, which lost 0 bases and 7 bases, there was a span of 10 bases. The DNA of the CDR3 is TGTGCCAGCAGTTTATCTTTCTCGGGGCAGCCCCAGCATTTT. As protein: CASSLSFSGQPQHF.

This clone came up once. V and J are TRBV6-1 and TRBJ2-3; 12 nucleotides agree with TRBD2. The germline gives CDR1 MNHNS, CDR2 SASEGT. V gave up 3 bases and J gave up 0 bases; unmatched junction bases: 7. The CDR3 extends over 18 amino acids. The CDR3 DNA reads as TGTGCCAGCAGTGATGGCCGACTAGCGGGAGCAAGCACAGATACGCAGTATTTT. Its protein product is CASSDGRLAGASTDTQYF.

This CDR3 reads CASSQAAGTGVGFYYNEQFF. DNA for the CDR3: TGCGCCAGCAGCCAGGCCGCCGGGACAGGGGTTGGGTTCTACTACAATGAGCAGTTCTTC. The chain couples TRBV4-3 to TRBJ2-1, with 10 positions matching TRBD1. The V segment lost 3 bases and the J segment 3 bases; nucleotides outside the gene matches: 17. CDR3 length: 20 amino acids. The V gene's germline CDR1 is LGHNA and CDR2 YSLEER.

This rearrangement joins TRBV19 to TRBJ2-1; 7 positions match TRBD1. V gave up 6 bases and J gave up 5 bases; unmatched junction bases: 4. This CDR3 spans 13 amino acids. The germline V gene encodes CDR1 LNHDA and CDR2 SQIVND (reference sequence). The DNA of the CDR3 is TGTGCCAGTAGGGCAAGGGGGCACAATGAGCAGTTCTTC. Protein sequence: CASRARGHNEQFF.

This sequence joins TRBV7-8 and TRBJ2-7; no clear D. Germline CDR1 and CDR2: SGHVS and FQNEAQ. This CDR3 region has 11 residues. Between the trimmed V and J ends, which lost 5 bases and 2 bases, there was a span of 4 bases. The CDR3 loop reads CASSLTYEQYF. CDR3 DNA: TGTGCCAGCAGCCTGACCTACGAGCAGTACTTC.